This TCR beta chain was sequenced in a study of shared clonotypes between healthy human individuals. CDR3 length equals 14 residues. CDR1 and CDR2 (germline): SSHAT, FNYEAQ (reference sequence). After removal of 1 base from V and 6 bases from J, the junction contained 4 bases not matched to a gene. Sequenced by immunoSEQ multiplex PCR; TCRdb stores in-frame clones only, minus some. The repertoire holds around 700,000 clones, with around 72% as singletons. This clone turned up a few times. Specimen: memory CD4+ T cells sorted from blood. Subset given: CD45RA-negative fraction. The TCR sequence derives from a woman aged 25-40 years in good health. The V call is TRBV7-7, the J call TRBJ2-7, with 9 bases aligning to TRBD1. CDR3 nucleotide sequence: TGTGCCAGCAGCTTAGGGGACAGGGATAGCGAGCAGTACTTC. This gives the protein CASSLGDRDSEQYF.